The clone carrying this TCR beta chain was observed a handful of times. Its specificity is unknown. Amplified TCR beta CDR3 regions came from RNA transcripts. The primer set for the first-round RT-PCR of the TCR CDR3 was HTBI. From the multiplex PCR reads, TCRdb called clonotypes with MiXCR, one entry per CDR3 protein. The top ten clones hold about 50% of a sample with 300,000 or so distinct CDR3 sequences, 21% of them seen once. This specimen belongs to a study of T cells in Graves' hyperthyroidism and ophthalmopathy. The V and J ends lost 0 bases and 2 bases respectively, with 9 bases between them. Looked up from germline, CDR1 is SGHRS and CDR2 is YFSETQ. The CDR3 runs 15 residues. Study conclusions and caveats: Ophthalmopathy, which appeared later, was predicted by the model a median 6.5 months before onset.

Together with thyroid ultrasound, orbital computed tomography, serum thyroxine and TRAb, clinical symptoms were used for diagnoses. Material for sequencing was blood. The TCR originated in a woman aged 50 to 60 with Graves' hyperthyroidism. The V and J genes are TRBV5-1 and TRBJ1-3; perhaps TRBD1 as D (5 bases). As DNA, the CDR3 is TGCGCCAGCAGCTTGGATGGGGGAGCTGGAAACACCATATATTTT. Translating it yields CASSLDGGAGNTIYF.